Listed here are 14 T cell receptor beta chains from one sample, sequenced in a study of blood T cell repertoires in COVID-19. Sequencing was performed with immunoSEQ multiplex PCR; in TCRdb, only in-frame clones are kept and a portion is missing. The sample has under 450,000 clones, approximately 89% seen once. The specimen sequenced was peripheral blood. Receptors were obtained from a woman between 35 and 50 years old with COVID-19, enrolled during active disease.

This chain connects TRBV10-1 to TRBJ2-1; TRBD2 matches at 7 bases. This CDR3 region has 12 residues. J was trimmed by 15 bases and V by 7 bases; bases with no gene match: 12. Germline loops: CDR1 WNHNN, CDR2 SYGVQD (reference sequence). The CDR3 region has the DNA TGCGCCAGCATCTTAATGGGGGGGTCGGGGTTCTTC. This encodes CASILMGGSGFF.

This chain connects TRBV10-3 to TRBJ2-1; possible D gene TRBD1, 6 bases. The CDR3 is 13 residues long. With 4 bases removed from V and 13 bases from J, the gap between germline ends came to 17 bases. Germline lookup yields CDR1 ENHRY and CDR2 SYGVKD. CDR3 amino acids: CAISGGLALFQFF. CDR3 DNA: TGTGCCATCAGTGGGGGGCTAGCACTGTTTCAGTTCTTC.

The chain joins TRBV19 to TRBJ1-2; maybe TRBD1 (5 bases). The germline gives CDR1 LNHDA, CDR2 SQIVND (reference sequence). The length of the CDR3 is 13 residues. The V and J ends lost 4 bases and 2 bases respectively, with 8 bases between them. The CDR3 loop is CASSSRQNYGYTF. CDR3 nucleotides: TGTGCCAGTAGTAGTCGACAGAACTATGGCTACACCTTC.

CDR3 nucleotides: TGTGCCAGTAGTATAGGGGCGGGGGGCACAGATACGCAGTATTTT. Translation: CASSIGAGGTDTQYF. The rearrangement links TRBV19 to TRBJ2-3; TRBD2 agrees at 7 bases. The CDR3 is 15 residues long. Germline-derived CDR1 and CDR2 are LNHDA and SQIVND (reference sequence). V lost 1 base, J lost 1 base, and 2 bases stayed unmatched.

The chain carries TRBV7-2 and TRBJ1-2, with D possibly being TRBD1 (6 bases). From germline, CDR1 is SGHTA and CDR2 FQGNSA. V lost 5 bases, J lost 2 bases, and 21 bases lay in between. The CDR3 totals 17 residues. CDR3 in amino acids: CASSPRWTQGGNYGYTF. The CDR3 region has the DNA TGTGCCAGCAGCCCACGCTGGACACAGGGTGGGAACTATGGCTACACCTTC. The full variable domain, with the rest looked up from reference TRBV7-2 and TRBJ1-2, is GAGVSQSPSNKVTEKGKDVELRCDPISGHTALYWYRQSLGQGLEFLIYFQGNSAPDKSGLPSDRFSAERTGGSVSTLTIQRTQQEDSAVYLCASSPRWTQGGNYGYTFGSGTRLTVV.

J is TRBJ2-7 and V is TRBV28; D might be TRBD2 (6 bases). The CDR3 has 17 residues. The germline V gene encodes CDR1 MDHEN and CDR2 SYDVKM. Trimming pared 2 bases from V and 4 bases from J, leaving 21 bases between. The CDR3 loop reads CASSLPGLSEIPYEQYF. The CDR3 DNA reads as TGTGCCAGCAGTTTACCGGGACTGTCAGAGATCCCTTACGAGCAGTACTTC.

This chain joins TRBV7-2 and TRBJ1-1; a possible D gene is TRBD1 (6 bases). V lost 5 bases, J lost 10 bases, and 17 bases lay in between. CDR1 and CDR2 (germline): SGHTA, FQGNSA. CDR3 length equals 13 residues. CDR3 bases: TGTGCCAGCAGCACTACAGGGAAGCTGGGAGCTTTCTTT. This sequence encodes CASSTTGKLGAFF.

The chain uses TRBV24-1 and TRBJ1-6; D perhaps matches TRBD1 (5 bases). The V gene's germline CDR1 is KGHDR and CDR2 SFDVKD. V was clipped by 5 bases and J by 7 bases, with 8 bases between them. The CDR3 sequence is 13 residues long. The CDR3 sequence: CATSGPGNSPLHF. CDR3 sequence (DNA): TGTGCCACCAGTGGCCCAGGGAATTCACCCCTCCACTTT.

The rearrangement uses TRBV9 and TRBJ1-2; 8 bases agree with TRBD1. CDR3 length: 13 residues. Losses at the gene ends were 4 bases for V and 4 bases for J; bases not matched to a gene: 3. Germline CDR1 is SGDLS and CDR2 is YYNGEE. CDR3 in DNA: TGTGCCAGCAGCCGGACAGGGAGCTATGGCTACACCTTC. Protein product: CASSRTGSYGYTF.

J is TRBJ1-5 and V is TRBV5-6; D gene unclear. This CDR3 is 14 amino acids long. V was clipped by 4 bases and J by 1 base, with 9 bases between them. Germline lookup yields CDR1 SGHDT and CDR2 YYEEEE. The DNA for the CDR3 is TGTGCCAGCAGCATAACAGAGAGCAATCAGCCCCAGCATTTT. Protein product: CASSITESNQPQHF.

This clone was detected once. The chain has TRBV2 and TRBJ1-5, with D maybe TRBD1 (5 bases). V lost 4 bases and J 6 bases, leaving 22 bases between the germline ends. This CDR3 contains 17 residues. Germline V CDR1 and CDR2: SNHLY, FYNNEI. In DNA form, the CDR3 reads TGTGCCAGCAGTGCCAGCACCGGGGGGGGTTGGAGTCAGCCCCAGCATTTT. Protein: CASSASTGGGWSQPQHF. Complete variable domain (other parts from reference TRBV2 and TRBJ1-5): EPEVTQTPSHQVTQMGQEVILRCVPISNHLYFYWYRQILGQKVEFLVSFYNNEISEKSEIFDDQFSVERPDGSNFTLKIRSTKLEDSAMYFCASSASTGGGWSQPQHFGDGTRLSIL.

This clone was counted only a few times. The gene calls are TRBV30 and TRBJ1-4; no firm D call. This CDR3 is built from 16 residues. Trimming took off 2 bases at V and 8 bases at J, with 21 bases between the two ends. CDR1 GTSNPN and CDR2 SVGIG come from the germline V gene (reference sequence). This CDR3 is CAWSPIYGSLEEKLFF. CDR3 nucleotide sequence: TGTGCCTGGAGTCCCATCTACGGGTCTTTGGAGGAAAAACTGTTTTTT.

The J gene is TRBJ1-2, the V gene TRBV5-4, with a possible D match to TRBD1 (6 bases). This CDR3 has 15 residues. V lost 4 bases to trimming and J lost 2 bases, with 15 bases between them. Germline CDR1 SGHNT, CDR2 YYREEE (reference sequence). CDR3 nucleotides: TGTGCCAGCAGCAAGGGCTTTCAGGGGAACTATGGCTACACCTTC. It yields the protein CASSKGFQGNYGYTF.

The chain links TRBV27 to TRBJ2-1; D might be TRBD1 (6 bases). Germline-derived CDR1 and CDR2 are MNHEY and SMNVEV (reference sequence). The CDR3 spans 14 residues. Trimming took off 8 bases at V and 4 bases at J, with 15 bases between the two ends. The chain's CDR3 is CASRDINIYNEQFF. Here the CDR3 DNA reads TGTGCCAGCCGGGACATAAATATATACAATGAGCAGTTCTTC.